This TCR beta chain was sequenced for a study of T cell changes during pregnancy in multiple sclerosis. Looked up from germline, CDR1 is SGHTA and CDR2 is FQGTGA. V was clipped by 4 bases and J by 5 bases; unmatched bases: 6. This CDR3 has 15 amino acids. Here immunoSEQ multiplex PCR was the method, and the copy in TCRdb shows in-frame clones only, minus some. Of around 55,000 clones listed, 90% are singletons. The TCR sequence derives from a female donor with multiple sclerosis, enrolled in a pregnancy study. This sample comprised CD4+ T cells from peripheral blood mononuclear cells, obtained in the first trimester of pregnancy. The V and J genes are TRBV7-3 and TRBJ2-2, with 8 bases that match TRBD1. The CDR3 DNA reads as TGTGCCAGCAGCTCAGGACAGGGTCGGACCGGGGAGCTGTTTTTT. Amino acids: CASSSGQGRTGELFF.